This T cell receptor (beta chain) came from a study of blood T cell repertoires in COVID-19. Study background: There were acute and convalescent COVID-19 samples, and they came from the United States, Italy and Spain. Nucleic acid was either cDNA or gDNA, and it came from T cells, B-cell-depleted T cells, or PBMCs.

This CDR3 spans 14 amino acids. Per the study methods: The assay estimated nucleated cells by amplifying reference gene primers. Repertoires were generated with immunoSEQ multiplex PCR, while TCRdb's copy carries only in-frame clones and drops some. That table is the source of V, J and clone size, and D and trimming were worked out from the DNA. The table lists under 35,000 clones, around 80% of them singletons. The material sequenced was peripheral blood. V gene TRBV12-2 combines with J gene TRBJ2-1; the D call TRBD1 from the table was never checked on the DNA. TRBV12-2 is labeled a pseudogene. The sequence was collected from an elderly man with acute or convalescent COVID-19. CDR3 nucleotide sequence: TGTGCAAGTCAACAGGGGGCGGCCTACAATGAGCAGTTCTTC. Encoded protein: CASQQGAAYNEQFF.